One sample yielded the 19 T cell receptor beta chains listed below, sequenced in a study of blood T cell repertoires in COVID-19. Assay: immunoSEQ multiplex PCR; the TCRdb copy retains only in-frame clones and omits some. The table includes approximately 230,000 clones, around 85% detected once. Sequenced material: peripheral blood. The receptors were gathered from an elderly man with acute or convalescent COVID-19.

CDR3 loop: CASSPGASYNEQFF. The CDR3 DNA is TGTGCCAGCTCACCTGGGGCCTCCTACAATGAGCAGTTCTTC. The chain couples TRBV18 to TRBJ2-1; the D gene is possibly TRBD1 (5 bases). The CDR3 is 14 residues long. The ends were cut back, 3 bases at V and 0 bases at J, with 6 bases in the middle. Per the germline V gene, CDR1 is KGHSH and CDR2 is LQKENI.

The V and J genes are TRBV7-2 and TRBJ2-7; a weak D match, TRBD2 (5 bases). The CDR3 has 14 amino acids. Trimming took 3 bases from V and 0 from J, leaving 9 bases between them. The germline V gene has CDR1 SGHTA and CDR2 FQGNSA. CDR3 region: CASSLNGISYEQYF. CDR3 nucleotides: TGTGCCAGCAGCTTGAACGGGATCTCCTACGAGCAGTACTTC.

The V gene is TRBV5-1, the J gene TRBJ2-4; TRBD1 might be the D (6 bases). Germline V CDR1 and CDR2: SGHRS, YFSETQ. This CDR3 contains 15 residues. Trimming removed 0 bases at V and 0 bases at J, with 7 bases between. CDR3 amino acids: CASSLAGVAKNIQYF. The CDR3 DNA reads as TGCGCCAGCAGCTTGGCAGGGGTAGCCAAAAACATTCAGTACTTC.

The chain employs TRBV14 and TRBJ2-7, with 7 bases aligning to TRBD2. CDR1 is SGHDN, CDR2 FVKESK, per germline. This CDR3 has 19 residues. The V and J ends lost 7 bases and 0 bases, in that order; junction bases with no gene match: 21. The chain's CDR3 is CASIKRRPRLAGISYEQYF. As DNA, the CDR3 is TGTGCCAGCATAAAACGCCGACCAAGACTAGCAGGAATCTCCTACGAGCAGTACTTC.

This clone was recorded once. This chain connects TRBV3-1 (or the pseudogene TRBV3-2) to TRBJ2-7; D possibly corresponds to TRBD1 (6 bases). Trimming removed 3 bases from V and 0 bases from J, with 12 bases in between. Per germline, CDR1 LGHDT and CDR2 YNNKEL (reference sequence). This CDR3 spans 15 amino acids. The CDR3 sequence: CASSHRWTASYEQYF. The CDR3 bases are TGTGCCAGCAGCCATCGTTGGACAGCCTCCTACGAGCAGTACTTC.

The genes are TRBV19 and TRBJ1-2; the match to TRBD1 covers 7 bases. Germline CDR1 is LNHDA and CDR2 is SQIVND (reference sequence). V lost 5 bases, J lost 7 bases, and 7 bases stayed unmatched. The CDR3 runs 13 residues. CDR3 region: CASSFGQAGGYTF. The CDR3 nucleotides read TGTGCCAGTAGTTTTGGACAGGCGGGTGGCTACACCTTC.

The chain is built from TRBV2 and TRBJ2-7; 10 bases fit TRBD1. The CDR3 totals 14 residues. V shed 7 bases, J shed 4 bases, and the junction held 7 bases outside the gene matches. Germline CDR1 reads SNHLY; CDR2 reads FYNNEI. CDR3 nucleotide sequence: TGTGCCAGCAAGAGACAGGGGGCCTTATACGAGCAGTACTTC. Translated: CASKRQGALYEQYF.

The V call is TRBV7-9, the J call TRBJ2-3; 7 bases line up with TRBD2. The length of the CDR3 is 13 residues. The ends lost 6 bases at V and 0 bases at J; junction bases unmatched: 0. Germline lookup yields CDR1 SEHNR and CDR2 FQNEAQ (reference sequence). The CDR3 protein is CASRGLSTDTQYF. The CDR3 DNA reads TGTGCCAGCAGGGGACTAAGCACAGATACGCAGTATTTT.

The chain uses TRBV10-1 and TRBJ2-2; D is possibly TRBD1 (6 bases). Germline CDR1 is WNHNN and CDR2 is SYGVQD (reference sequence). This CDR3 is built from 14 residues. The V end lost 4 bases, the J end lost 4 bases, and 10 bases lay between the germline ends. CDR3 sequence reads: CASSVHRVTGELFF. The CDR3 coding sequence is TGCGCCAGCAGTGTTCACAGGGTCACCGGGGAGCTGTTTTTT.

The chain joins TRBV11-3 to TRBJ2-3; 10 bases match TRBD1. Trimming removed 4 bases from V and 3 bases from J; junction bases left unmatched: 4. The CDR3 covers 15 residues. The germline V gene encodes CDR1 SGHNT and CDR2 YENEEA. CDR3 nucleotides: TGTGCCAGCAGCTACGGACAGGGGGTAACAGATACGCAGTATTTT. Translated: CASSYGQGVTDTQYF.

This chain links TRBV7-2 with TRBJ1-2; 8 bases are shared with TRBD1. V trimming: 4 bases; J trimming: 0 bases; junction bases outside the gene matches: 13. The CDR3 covers 18 residues. Germline V gene data show CDR1 as SGHTA and CDR2 as FQGNSA. CDR3 in DNA: TGTGCCAGCAGCTCCCACAAGGACAGGGCCATTACTAACTATGGCTACACCTTC. It translates to CASSSHKDRAITNYGYTF.

The genes are TRBV6-5 and TRBJ1-3; no definite D call. The CDR3 covers 14 residues. Trimming cost V 10 bases and J 2 bases, with 15 bases left between them. Germline CDR1 and CDR2: MNHEY and SVGAGI. Written as DNA, the CDR3 is TGTGCCATATTGCCTTGGAGGGCTGGAAACACCATATATTTT. Translated: CAILPWRAGNTIYF.

The DNA for the CDR3 is TGTGCCAGCAGCCGAATCCAGGGGGGAACAGGGAATCAGCCCCAGCATTTT. Its translation: CASSRIQGGTGNQPQHF. The genes are TRBV28 and TRBJ1-5; 7 bases are a match to TRBD1. The germline V gene encodes CDR1 MDHEN and CDR2 SYDVKM. J lost 4 bases, V lost 6 bases, and 15 bases had no gene match. The CDR3 loop spans 17 amino acids.

In this sample, this clone turned up a few times. This chain connects TRBV6-5 to TRBJ1-4, with 9 bases fitting TRBD1. Germline CDR1 and CDR2: MNHEY and SVGAGI. V dropped 6 bases and J dropped 8; count of bases not matched to a gene: 7. This CDR3 contains 14 residues. The CDR3 DNA sequence: TGTGCCAGCAGGGCCGGGACAGGGAACGAAAAACTGTTTTTT. Its translation: CASRAGTGNEKLFF.

The CDR3 reads CASSSRGTVFSGANVLTF. CDR3 sequence (DNA): TGCGCCAGCAGCTCCAGGGGGACAGTGTTCTCTGGGGCCAACGTCCTGACTTTC. This chain links TRBV5-1 with TRBJ2-6; the match to TRBD1 covers 7 bases. The CDR3 runs to 18 residues. The germline CDR1 and CDR2 sequences are SGHRS and YFSETQ. Trimming removed 3 bases from V and 0 bases from J; junction bases left unmatched: 9.

This clone was detected a few times. The chain couples TRBV7-9 to TRBJ1-6; the D is unclear. The CDR3 spans 16 residues. CDR1 and CDR2 from the germline V gene are SEHNR and FQNEAQ (reference sequence). Trimming took off 4 bases at V and 0 bases at J, with 10 bases between the two ends. The CDR3 coding sequence is TGTGCCAGCAGCTACACGAGGAGCTCCTATAATTCACCCCTCCACTTT. Amino acid sequence: CASSYTRSSYNSPLHF.

The gene calls are TRBV7-8 and TRBJ2-7; possible D gene TRBD1, 6 bases. Germline V lookup: CDR1 SGHVS, CDR2 FQNEAQ. V lost 5 bases and J 12 bases, leaving 14 bases between the germline ends. The CDR3 runs 11 residues. CDR3 bases: TGTGCCAGCAGCCGATGGACAGATATGTACTTC. Residues: CASSRWTDMYF.

J is TRBJ2-7 and V is TRBV19; TRBD1 aligns across 8 bases. V trimming: 3 bases; J trimming: 6 bases; junction bases outside the gene matches: 4. Germline loops: CDR1 LNHDA, CDR2 SQIVND (reference sequence). This CDR3 spans 13 amino acids. CDR3 region: CASSIEGTGEQYF. Here the CDR3 DNA reads TGTGCCAGTAGTATCGAAGGGACAGGCGAGCAGTACTTC.

The V gene is TRBV6-5, the J gene TRBJ2-1, with a weak D call TRBD2 (5 bases). The CDR3 has 15 residues. The germline V and J ends were trimmed by 0 bases and 8 bases, with 14 bases remaining between them. CDR1 and CDR2 from the germline V gene are MNHEY and SVGAGI. CDR3 sequence reads: CASSYSRLPNDEQFF. The CDR3 DNA reads as TGTGCCAGCAGTTACTCGAGACTACCTAACGATGAGCAGTTCTTC.